A single T cell receptor (beta chain) is shown here with its context. Sequencing used immunoSEQ multiplex PCR; TCRdb keeps in-frame clones, though not all of them. Seen here are roughly 320,000 clones, roughly 90% observed once, and the top ten hold less than 4%. These data are taken from a study of blood T cell repertoires in COVID-19. CDR3 length: 15 residues. V dropped 4 bases and J dropped 4 bases, with 19 bases sitting between them. Germline V CDR1 and CDR2: GTSNPN, SVGIG (reference sequence). Contact with a PCR-confirmed or clinician-diagnosed COVID-19 case occurred within 2 weeks of entry. The sample was PBMCs or T cells enriched from blood (not recorded which). The sequence was collected from a woman younger than 45 who had been exposed to COVID-19. This rearrangement joins TRBV30 to TRBJ1-1; D remains ambiguous. CDR3 nucleotides: TGTGCCTGGACTCCTATCTTGTGGCCGGGCACTGAAGCTTTCTTT. Encoded protein: CAWTPILWPGTEAFF.